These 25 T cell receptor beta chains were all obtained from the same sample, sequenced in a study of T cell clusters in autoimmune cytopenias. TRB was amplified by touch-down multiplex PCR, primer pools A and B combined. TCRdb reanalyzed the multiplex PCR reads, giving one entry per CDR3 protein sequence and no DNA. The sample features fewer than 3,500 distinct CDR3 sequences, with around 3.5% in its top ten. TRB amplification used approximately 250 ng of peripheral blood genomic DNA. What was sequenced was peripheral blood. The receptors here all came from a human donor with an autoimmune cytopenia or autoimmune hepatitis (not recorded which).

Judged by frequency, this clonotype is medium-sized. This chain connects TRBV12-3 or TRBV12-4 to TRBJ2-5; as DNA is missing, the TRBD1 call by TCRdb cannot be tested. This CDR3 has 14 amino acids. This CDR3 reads CASSLASGTVTQYF.

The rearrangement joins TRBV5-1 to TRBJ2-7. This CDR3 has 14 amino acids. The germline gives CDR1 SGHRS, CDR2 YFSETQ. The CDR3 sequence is CASSFGGRTNEQYF.

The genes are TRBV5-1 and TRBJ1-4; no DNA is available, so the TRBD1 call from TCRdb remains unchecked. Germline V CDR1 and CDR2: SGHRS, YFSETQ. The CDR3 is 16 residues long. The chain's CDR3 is CASSFDSRKSNEKLFF.

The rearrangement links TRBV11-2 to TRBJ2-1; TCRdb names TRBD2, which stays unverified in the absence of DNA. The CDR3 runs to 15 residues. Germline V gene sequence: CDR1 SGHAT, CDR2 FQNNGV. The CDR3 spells CASRVPSGTYNEQFF. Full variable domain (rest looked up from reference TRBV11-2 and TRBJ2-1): EAGVAQSPRYKIIEKRQSVAFWCNPISGHATLYWYQQILGQGPKLLIQFQNNGVVDDSQLPKDRFSAERLKGVDSTLKIQPAKLEDSAVYLCASRVPSGTYNEQFFGPGTRLTVL.

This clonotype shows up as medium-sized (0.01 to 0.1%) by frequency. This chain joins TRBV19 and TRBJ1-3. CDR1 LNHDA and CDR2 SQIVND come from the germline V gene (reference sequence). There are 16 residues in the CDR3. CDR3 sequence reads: CASSTFYSFSGNTIYF. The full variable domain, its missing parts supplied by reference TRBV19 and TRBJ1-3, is DGGITQSPKYLFRKEGQNVTLSCEQNLNHDAMYWYRQDPGQGLRLIYYSQIVNDFQKGDIAEGYSVSREKKESFPLTVTSAQKNPTAFYLCASSTFYSFSGNTIYFGEGSWLTVV.

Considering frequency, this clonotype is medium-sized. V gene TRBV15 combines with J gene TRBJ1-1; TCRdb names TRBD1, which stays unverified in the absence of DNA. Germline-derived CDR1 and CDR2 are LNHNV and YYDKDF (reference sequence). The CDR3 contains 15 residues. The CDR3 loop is CATSGGGRGATEAFF.

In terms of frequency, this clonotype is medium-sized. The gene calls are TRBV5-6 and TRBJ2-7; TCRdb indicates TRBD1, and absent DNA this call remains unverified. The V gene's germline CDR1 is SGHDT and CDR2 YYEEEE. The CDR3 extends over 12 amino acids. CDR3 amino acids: CASSSGGWEQYF.

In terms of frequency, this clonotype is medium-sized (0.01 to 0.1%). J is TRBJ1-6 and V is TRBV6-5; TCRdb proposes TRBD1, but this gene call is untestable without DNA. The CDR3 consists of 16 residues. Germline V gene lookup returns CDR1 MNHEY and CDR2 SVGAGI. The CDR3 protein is CASSYQRDTYGSPLHF.

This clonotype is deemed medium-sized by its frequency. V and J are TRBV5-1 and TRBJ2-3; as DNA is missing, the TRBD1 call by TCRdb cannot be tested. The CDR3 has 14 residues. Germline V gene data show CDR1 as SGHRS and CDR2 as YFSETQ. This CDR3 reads CASSNRAYTDTQYF.

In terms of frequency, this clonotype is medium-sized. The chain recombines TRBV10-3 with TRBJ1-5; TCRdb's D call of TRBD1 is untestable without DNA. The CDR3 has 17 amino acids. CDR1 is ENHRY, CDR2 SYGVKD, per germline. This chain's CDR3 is CAISETIPGQGYQPQHF.

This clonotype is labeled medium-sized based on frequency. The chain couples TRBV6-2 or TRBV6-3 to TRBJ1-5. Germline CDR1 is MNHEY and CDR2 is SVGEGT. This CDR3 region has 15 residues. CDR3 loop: CASSPSTGPNQPQHF.

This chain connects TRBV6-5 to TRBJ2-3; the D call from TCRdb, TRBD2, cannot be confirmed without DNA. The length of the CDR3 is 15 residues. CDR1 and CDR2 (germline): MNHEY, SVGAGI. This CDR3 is CASRTGTKGTDTQYF.

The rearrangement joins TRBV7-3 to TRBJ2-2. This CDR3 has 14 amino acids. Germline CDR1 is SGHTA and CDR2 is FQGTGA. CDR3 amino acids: CASSFSGNTGELFF.

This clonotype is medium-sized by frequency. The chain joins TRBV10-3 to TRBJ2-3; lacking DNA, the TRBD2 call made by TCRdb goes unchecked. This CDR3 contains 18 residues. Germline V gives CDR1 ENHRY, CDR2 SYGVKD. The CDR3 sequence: CAISGPGGLAASTDTQYF.

The chain's CDR3 is CASSPVADPAYEQYF. The chain is built from TRBV7-2 and TRBJ2-7; TCRdb outputs TRBD2, but without DNA this stays unchecked. The CDR3 has 15 residues. Germline V gene lookup returns CDR1 SGHTA and CDR2 FQGNSA.

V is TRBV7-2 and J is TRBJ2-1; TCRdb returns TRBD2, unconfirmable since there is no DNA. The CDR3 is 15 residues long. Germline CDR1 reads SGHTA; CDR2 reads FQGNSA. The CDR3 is CASSSLAGGFGEQFF.

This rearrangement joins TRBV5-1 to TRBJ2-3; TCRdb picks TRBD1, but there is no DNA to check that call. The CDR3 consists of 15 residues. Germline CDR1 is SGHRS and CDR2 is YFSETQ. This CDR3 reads CASSQGQGVTDTQYF.

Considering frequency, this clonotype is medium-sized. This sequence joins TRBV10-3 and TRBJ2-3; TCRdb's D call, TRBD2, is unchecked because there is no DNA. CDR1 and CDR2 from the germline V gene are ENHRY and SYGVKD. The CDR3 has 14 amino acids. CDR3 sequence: CATAPSGGTDTQYF.

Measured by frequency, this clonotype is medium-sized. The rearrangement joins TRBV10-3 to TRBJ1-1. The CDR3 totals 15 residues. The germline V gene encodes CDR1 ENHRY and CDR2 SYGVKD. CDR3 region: CAISETGRAWTEAFF.

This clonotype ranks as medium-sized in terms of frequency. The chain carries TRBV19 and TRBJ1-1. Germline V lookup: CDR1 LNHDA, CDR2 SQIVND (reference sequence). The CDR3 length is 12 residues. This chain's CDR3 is CASTRRDSEAFF.

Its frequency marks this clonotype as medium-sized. The CDR3 region is CASSSPSTEQYF. V gene TRBV5-1 combines with J gene TRBJ2-7. The germline gives CDR1 SGHRS, CDR2 YFSETQ. The CDR3 is made up of 12 amino acids.

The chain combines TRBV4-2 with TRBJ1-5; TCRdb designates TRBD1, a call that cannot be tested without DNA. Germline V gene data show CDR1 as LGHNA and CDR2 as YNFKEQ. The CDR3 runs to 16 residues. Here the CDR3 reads CASSQLEQGVHQPQHF.

CDR3 protein: CSAKWGQGSGYTF. The chain joins TRBV20-1 to TRBJ1-2; TCRdb designates TRBD1, a call that cannot be tested without DNA. This CDR3 is 13 amino acids long. In germline, CDR1 is DFQATT, CDR2 SNEGSKA (reference sequence).

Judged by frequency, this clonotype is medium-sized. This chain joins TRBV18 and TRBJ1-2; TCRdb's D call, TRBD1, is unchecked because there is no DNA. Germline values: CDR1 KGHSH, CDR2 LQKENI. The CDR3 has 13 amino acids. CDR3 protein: CASSPLRGDGYTF.

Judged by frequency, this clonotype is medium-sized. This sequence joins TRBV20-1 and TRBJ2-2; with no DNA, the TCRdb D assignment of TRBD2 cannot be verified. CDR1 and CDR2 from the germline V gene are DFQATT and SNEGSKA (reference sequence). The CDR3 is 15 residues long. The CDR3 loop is CSARDGRENTGELFF.